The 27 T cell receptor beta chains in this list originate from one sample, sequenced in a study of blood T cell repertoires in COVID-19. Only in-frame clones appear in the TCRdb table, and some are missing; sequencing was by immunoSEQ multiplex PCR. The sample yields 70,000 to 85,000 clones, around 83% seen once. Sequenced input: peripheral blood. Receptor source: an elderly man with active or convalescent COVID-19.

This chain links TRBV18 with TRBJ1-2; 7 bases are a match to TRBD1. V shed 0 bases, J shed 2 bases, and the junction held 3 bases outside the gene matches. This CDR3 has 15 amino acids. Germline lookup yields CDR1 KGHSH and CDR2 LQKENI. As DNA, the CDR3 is TGTGCCAGCTCACCACCGGGACAGAACAACTATGGCTACACCTTC. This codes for CASSPPGQNNYGYTF.

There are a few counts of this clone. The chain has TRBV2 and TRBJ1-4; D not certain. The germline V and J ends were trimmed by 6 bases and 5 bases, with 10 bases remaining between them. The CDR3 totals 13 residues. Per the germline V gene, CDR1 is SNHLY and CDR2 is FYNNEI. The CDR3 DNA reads TGTGCCAGCAGCCCTCAGTTGAATGAAAAACTGTTTTTT. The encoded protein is CASSPQLNEKLFF.

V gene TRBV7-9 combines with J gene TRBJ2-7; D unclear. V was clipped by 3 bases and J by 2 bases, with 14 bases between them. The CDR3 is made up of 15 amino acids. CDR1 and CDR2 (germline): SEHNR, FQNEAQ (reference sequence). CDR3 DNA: TGTGCCAGCAGCTTCGGCACGTCAGGAACCTACGAGCAGTACTTC. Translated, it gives CASSFGTSGTYEQYF.

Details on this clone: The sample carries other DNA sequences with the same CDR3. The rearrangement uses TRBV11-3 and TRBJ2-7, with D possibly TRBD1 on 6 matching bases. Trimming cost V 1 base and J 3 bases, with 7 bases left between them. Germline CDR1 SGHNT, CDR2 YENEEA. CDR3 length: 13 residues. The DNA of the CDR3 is TGTGCCAGCAGCTTAGGGGGACACTACGAGCAGTACTTC. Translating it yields CASSLGGHYEQYF.

CDR3 protein: CASSFSLGGTNEKLFF. The CDR3 DNA is TGCGCCAGCAGCTTCTCTCTGGGGGGGACTAATGAAAAACTGTTTTTT. This chain connects TRBV5-1 to TRBJ1-4; maybe TRBD1 (5 bases). CDR1 and CDR2 (germline): SGHRS, YFSETQ. V gave up 2 bases and J gave up 2 bases, with 13 bases separating them. The CDR3 spans 16 residues.

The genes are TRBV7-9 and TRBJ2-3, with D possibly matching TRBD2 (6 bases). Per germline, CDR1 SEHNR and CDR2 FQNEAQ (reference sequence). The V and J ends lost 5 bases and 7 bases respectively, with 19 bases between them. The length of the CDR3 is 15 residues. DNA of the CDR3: TGTGCCAGCAGCCCCCCCGCCGCCGGGAGCCATACGCAGTATTTT. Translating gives CASSPPAAGSHTQYF.

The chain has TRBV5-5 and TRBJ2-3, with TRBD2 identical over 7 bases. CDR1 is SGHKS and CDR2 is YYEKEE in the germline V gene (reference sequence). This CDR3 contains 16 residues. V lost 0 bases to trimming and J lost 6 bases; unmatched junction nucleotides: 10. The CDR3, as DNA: TGTGCCAGCAGCTTGGTGGGAGGGAATCACTTCGATACGCAGTATTTT. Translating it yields CASSLVGGNHFDTQYF.

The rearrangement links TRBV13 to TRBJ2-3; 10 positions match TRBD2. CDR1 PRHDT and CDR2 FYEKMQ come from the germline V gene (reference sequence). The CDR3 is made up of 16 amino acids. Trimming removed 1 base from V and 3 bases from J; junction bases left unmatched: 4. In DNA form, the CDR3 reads TGTGCCAGCAGCTTAGAGGCTAGCGGGAGAACAGATACGCAGTATTTT. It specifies CASSLEASGRTDTQYF.

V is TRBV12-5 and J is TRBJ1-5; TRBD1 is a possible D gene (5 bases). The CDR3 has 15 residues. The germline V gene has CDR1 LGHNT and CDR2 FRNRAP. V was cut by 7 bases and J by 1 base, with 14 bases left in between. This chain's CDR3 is CASDKTGGSNQPQHF. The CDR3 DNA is TGTGCTAGTGACAAAACCGGGGGGAGCAATCAGCCCCAGCATTTT.

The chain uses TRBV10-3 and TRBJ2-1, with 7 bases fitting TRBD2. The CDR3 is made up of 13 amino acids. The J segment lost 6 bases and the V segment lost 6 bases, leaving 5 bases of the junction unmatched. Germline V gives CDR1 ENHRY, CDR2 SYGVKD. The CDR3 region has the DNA TGTGCCATCAGGCCTGCTAGCGGCAATGAGCAGTTCTTC. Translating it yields CAIRPASGNEQFF.

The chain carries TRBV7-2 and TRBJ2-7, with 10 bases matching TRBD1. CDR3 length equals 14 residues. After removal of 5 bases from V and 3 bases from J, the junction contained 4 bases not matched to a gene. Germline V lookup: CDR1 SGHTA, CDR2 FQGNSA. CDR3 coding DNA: TGTGCCAGCAGCGCGACAGGGGGCATCTACGAGCAGTACTTC. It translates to CASSATGGIYEQYF.

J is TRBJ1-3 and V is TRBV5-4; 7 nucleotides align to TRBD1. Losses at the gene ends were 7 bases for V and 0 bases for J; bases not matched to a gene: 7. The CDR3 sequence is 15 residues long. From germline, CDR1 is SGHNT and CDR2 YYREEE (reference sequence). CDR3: CASRRQGSSGNTIYF. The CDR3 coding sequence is TGTGCCAGCCGCCGACAGGGATCCTCTGGAAACACCATATATTTT.

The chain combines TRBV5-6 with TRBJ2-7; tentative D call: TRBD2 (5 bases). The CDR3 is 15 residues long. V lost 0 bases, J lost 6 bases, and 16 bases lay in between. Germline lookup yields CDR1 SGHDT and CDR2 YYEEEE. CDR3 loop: CASSLALGLGGEQYF. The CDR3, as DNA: TGTGCCAGCAGCTTGGCCCTTGGGCTAGGAGGCGAGCAGTACTTC.

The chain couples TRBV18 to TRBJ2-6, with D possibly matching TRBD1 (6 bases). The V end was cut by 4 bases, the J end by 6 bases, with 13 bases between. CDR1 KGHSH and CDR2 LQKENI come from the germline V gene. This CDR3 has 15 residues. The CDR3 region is CASSLRGTLANVLTF. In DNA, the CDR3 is TGTGCCAGCTCACTCAGGGGCACCCTGGCCAACGTCCTGACTTTC.

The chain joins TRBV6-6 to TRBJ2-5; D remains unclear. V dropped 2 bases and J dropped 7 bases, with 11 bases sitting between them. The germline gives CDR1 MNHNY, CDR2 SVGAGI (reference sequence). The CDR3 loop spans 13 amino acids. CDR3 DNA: TGTGCCAGCAGTTACCTCACTCCGGGGACCCAGTACTTC. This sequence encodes CASSYLTPGTQYF.

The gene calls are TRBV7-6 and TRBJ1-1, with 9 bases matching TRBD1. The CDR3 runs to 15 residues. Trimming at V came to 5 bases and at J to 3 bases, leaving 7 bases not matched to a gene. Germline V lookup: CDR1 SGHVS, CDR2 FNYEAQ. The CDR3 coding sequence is TGTGCCAGCAGCCCGCGGGGACAGGGAGACACTGAAGCTTTCTTT. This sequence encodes CASSPRGQGDTEAFF.

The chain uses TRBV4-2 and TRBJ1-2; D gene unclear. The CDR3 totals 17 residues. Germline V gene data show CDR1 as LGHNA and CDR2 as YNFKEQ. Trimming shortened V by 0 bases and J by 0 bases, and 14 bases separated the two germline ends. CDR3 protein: CASSQDLSGGPNYGYTF. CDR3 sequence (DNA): TGTGCCAGCAGCCAAGATCTTAGTGGAGGGCCTAACTATGGCTACACCTTC.

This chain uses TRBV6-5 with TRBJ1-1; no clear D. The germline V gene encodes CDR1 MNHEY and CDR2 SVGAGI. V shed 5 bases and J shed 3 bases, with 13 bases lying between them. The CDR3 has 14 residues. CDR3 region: CASSRLGTYTEAFF. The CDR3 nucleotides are TGTGCCAGCAGTAGGCTAGGTACTTACACTGAAGCTTTCTTT.

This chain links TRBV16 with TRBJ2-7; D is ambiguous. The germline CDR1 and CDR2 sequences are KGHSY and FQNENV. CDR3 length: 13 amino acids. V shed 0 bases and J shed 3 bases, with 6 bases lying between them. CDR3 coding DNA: TGTGCCAGCAGCCAATCATACAGCTACGAGCAGTACTTC. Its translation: CASSQSYSYEQYF.

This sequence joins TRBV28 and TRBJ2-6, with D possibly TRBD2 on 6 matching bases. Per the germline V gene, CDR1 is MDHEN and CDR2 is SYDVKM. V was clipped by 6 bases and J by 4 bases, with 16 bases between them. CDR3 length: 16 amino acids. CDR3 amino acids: CASSNTRGSGANVLTF. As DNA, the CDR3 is TGTGCCAGCAGCAATACCCGGGGGTCAGGGGCCAACGTCCTGACTTTC.

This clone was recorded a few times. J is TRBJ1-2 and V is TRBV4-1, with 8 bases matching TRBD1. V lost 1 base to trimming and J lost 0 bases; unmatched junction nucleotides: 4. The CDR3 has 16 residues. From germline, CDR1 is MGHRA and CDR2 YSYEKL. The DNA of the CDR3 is TGCGCCAGCAGCCAAGTAGGGACAGGACCTAACTATGGCTACACCTTC. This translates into CASSQVGTGPNYGYTF.

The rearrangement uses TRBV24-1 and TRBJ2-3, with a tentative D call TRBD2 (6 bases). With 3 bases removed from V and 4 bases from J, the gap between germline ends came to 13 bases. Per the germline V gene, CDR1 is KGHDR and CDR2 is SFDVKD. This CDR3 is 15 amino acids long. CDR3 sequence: CATSDPTRGSDTQYF. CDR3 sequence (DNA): TGTGCCACCAGTGATCCGACTAGGGGCTCAGATACGCAGTATTTT.

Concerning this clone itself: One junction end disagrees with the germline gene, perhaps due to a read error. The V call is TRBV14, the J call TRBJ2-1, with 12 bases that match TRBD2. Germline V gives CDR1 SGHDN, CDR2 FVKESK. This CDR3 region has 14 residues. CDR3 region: CASSPALAGGPWVF. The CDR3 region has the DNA TGTGCCAGCAGCCCCGCTCTAGCGGGGGGGCCTTGGGTCTTC. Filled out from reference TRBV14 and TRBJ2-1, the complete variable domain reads EAGVTQFPSHSVIEKGQTVTLRCDPISGHDNLYWYRRVMGKEIKFLLHFVKESKQDESGMPNNRFLAERTGGTYSTLKVQPAELEDSGVYFCASSPALAGGPWVFGPGTRLTVL.

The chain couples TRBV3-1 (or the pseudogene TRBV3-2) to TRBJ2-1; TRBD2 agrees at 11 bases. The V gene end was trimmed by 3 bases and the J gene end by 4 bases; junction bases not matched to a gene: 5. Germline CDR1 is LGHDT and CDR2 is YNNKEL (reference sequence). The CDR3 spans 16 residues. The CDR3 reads CASSQRTSGLYNEQFF. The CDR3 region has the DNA TGTGCCAGCAGCCAGCGGACTAGCGGGCTTTACAATGAGCAGTTCTTC.

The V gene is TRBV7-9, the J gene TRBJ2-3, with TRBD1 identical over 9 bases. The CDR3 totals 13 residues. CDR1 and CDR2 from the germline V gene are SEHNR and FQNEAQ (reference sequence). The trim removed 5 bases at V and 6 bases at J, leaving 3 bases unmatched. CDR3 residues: CASSRDREDTQYF. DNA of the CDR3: TGTGCCAGCAGCCGGGACAGGGAGGATACGCAGTATTTT.

DNA for the CDR3: TGTGCCAGCTCACCATCTGACCGGGAGCAAAGGGGGTTCTTC. Its translation is CASSPSDREQRGFF. The V and J genes are TRBV18 and TRBJ2-1; the D gene is possibly TRBD2 (6 bases). The ends were cut back, 2 bases at V and 15 bases at J, with 20 bases in the middle. This CDR3 is 14 amino acids long. CDR1 KGHSH and CDR2 LQKENI come from the germline V gene.

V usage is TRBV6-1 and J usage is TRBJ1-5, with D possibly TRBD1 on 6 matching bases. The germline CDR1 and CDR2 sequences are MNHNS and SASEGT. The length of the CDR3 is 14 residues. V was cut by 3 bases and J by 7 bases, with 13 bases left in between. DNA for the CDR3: TGTGCCAGCAGTGAGGACAGTTCTGGGCAGCCCCAGCATTTT. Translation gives CASSEDSSGQPQHF.